Detailed here is one T cell receptor beta chain. As handled by the study authors: Researchers report that nucleated cell counts were estimated from reference gene primer amplification. This table comes from immunoSEQ multiplex PCR, and its TCRdb copy is limited to in-frame clones, with some not included. That table furnishes V, J and clone size, whereas the DNA furnished D and trimming. The sample consists of about 140,000 clones, around 79% of them appearing once. Trimming removed 3 bases from V and 5 bases from J; junction bases left unmatched: 2. This CDR3 is 16 amino acids long. Germline V gives CDR1 SGHVS, CDR2 FQNEAQ. These data come from a study of blood T cell repertoires in COVID-19. Study as a whole: Nucleic acid was either cDNA or gDNA, and it came from T cells, B-cell-depleted T cells, or PBMCs.

This sequence originates from a man between 60 and 70 years old with acute or convalescent COVID-19. Sequencing was done on a sample of peripheral blood. The rearrangement links TRBV7-8 to TRBJ2-2, with TRBD2 identical over 14 bases. CDR3 coding DNA: TGTGCCAGCAGCTTGACTAGCGGGAGGGGGACCGGGGAGCTGTTTTTT. It specifies CASSLTSGRGTGELFF. Looking up the rest from reference TRBV7-8 and TRBJ2-2 gives the full variable domain: GAGVSQSPRYKVAKRGQDVALRCDPISGHVSLFWYQQALGQGPEFLTYFQNEAQLDKSGLPSDRFFAERPEGSVSTLKIQRTQQEDSAVYLCASSLTSGRGTGELFFGEGSRLTVL.